Shown below are 6 T cell receptor beta chains from a single sample sequenced in a study of human T cells and chemical hapten exposure. TCRdb processed the RACE reads anew with MiXCR; each CDR3 protein has one entry. The data show a few hundred thousand distinct CDR3 sequences, 4.8% seen once. Time point: patch test 1, 2 weeks after DPC sensitization. Treatment here: therapeutic diphenylcyclopropenone sensitization with weekly scalp DPC. Sample: whole blood, taken in connection with sensitization to the hapten diphenylcyclopropenone (DPC). These receptors were collected from a woman aged 45-65 years with alopecia areata. Some clones in this sample may be carry-over from other donors' samples.

The chain carries TRBV6-5 and TRBJ2-3, with 8 bases matching TRBD1. V shed 6 bases and J 2 bases; nucleotides not matched to a gene: 7. There are 15 residues in the CDR3. Looked up from germline, CDR1 is MNHEY and CDR2 is SVGAGI. The CDR3: CASRRDRTYTDTQYF. The CDR3, as DNA: TGTGCCAGCAGACGGGACAGGACTTACACAGATACGCAGTATTTT.

This clonotype was seen a few times. The chain has TRBV20-1 and TRBJ2-3, with D unresolved. The CDR3 has 15 residues. The germline V gene has CDR1 DFQATT and CDR2 SNEGSKA (reference sequence). V was pared by 0 bases and J by 3 bases, with 13 bases between. The CDR3 reads CSARDSRVRTDTQYF. The CDR3 DNA reads TGCAGTGCTAGAGATTCAAGGGTGAGGACAGATACGCAGTATTTT.

This clonotype was detected many times. The chain recombines TRBV12-5 with TRBJ1-2; D is perhaps TRBD1 (6 bases). Trimming took off 11 bases at V and 9 bases at J, with 22 bases between the two ends. CDR1 is LGHNT, CDR2 FRNRAP, per germline. This CDR3 is built from 13 residues. CDR3 nucleotide sequence: TGTGCTGGCCCAGGGGCTGTCCTTCAACGCTACACCTTC. It encodes CAGPGAVLQRYTF.

This clonotype was recorded at least ten times. The V and J genes are TRBV4-3 and TRBJ2-3; TRBD2 agrees at 8 bases. CDR1 is LGHNA, CDR2 YSLEER, per germline. The junction had 13 bases not matched to a gene; V was cut back by 0 bases and J by 5 bases. The CDR3 is 18 amino acids. CDR3 nucleotides: TGCGCCAGCAGCCAAGAAGGGGTAGCGGGACCCTTTGGAGATACGCAGTATTTT. It yields the protein CASSQEGVAGPFGDTQYF.

This clonotype was picked up a small number of times. The J gene is TRBJ2-1, the V gene TRBV3-1, with TRBD1 matching 7 bases. The germline V gene has CDR1 LGHDT and CDR2 YNNKEL (reference sequence). The CDR3 covers 15 residues. The J segment lost 3 bases and the V segment lost 4 bases, leaving 6 bases of the junction unmatched. CDR3 residues: CASSLTTGLYNEQFF. The CDR3 nucleotides read TGTGCCAGCAGCCTAACGACAGGGCTCTACAATGAGCAGTTCTTC.

This clonotype occurred many times. The rearrangement joins TRBV5-1 to TRBJ2-1; tentative D call: TRBD2 (5 bases). Germline loops: CDR1 SGHRS, CDR2 YFSETQ. This CDR3 has 13 amino acids. V lost 3 bases to trimming and J lost 6 bases, with 10 bases between them. The CDR3: CASSWGSGNEQFF. The CDR3 DNA is TGCGCCAGCAGCTGGGGAAGCGGCAATGAGCAGTTCTTC. The full variable domain, its missing parts supplied by reference TRBV5-1 and TRBJ2-1, is KAGVTQTPRYLIKTRGQQVTLSCSPISGHRSVSWYQQTPGQGLQFLFEYFSETQRNKGNFPGRFSGRQFSNSRSEMNVSTLELGDSALYLCASSWGSGNEQFFGPGTRLTVL.